Following are 12 T cell receptor beta chains from one sample sequenced in a study of T cell responses to AZD1222 COVID-19 vaccine. The table came from immunoSEQ multiplex PCR; TCRdb's copy has only in-frame clones and leaves some out. The sample consists of 90,000 to 150,000 clones, roughly 84% of them appearing once. The material sequenced was peripheral blood, taken 28 days after the second AZD1222 dose. These receptors originate from an adult who received the AZD1222 COVID-19 vaccine.

This rearrangement joins TRBV18 to TRBJ2-4; 8 bases are a match to TRBD2. After removal of 0 bases from V and 6 bases from J, the junction contained 4 bases not matched to a gene. There are 15 residues in the CDR3. CDR1 is KGHSH, CDR2 LQKENI, per germline. The CDR3 loop is CASSPPRGGVNIQYF. The CDR3 DNA sequence: TGTGCCAGCTCACCACCACGGGGGGGCGTAAACATTCAGTACTTC.

The genes are TRBV28 and TRBJ2-2, with D uncertain. The CDR3 length is 16 residues. From germline, CDR1 is MDHEN and CDR2 SYDVKM. V lost 2 bases, J lost 0 bases, and 10 bases lay in between. The CDR3 loop is CASSLHNTANTGELFF. Written as DNA, the CDR3 is TGTGCCAGCAGTTTACATAATACCGCGAACACCGGGGAGCTGTTTTTT.

V is TRBV12-3 or TRBV12-4 and J is TRBJ1-1; D not resolved. V was shortened by 3 bases and J by 6 bases, with 11 bases between the two germline ends. The length of the CDR3 is 13 residues. CDR3 sequence reads: CASSFNPNAEAFF. The CDR3, as DNA: TGTGCCAGCAGTTTTAACCCCAACGCTGAAGCTTTCTTT.

The gene calls are TRBV12-3 or TRBV12-4 and TRBJ2-7, with 9 nucleotides matching TRBD1. This CDR3 is 13 amino acids long. V lost 5 bases, J lost 4 bases, and 3 bases stayed unmatched. For the CDR3, the DNA is TGTGCCAGCAGTGGTGACAGGGGGTACGAGCAGTACTTC. Its translation is CASSGDRGYEQYF.

Written as DNA, the CDR3 is TGTGCCAGCAGCTCCTTAGACACTGAAGCTTTCTTT. This sequence encodes CASSSLDTEAFF. V gene TRBV11-1 combines with J gene TRBJ1-1; D not resolved. In germline, CDR1 is SGHAT, CDR2 FQDESV (reference sequence). V lost 4 bases to trimming and J lost 3 bases, with 6 bases between them. This CDR3 has 12 residues.

This sequence joins TRBV7-9 and TRBJ2-7, with 11 bases fitting TRBD1. This CDR3 contains 16 residues. Trimming cost V 7 bases and J 3 bases; bases outside gene matches: 11. Per germline, CDR1 SEHNR and CDR2 FQNEAQ (reference sequence). This chain's CDR3 is CASIGRRDRGSYEQYF. CDR3 DNA sequence: TGTGCCAGCATCGGCCGACGGGACAGGGGGAGCTACGAGCAGTACTTC.

CDR3 DNA: TGTGCCAGCAGTTACGATCAGGGTTTTGGGTTTGGCTACACCTTC. Translation: CASSYDQGFGFGYTF. This chain joins TRBV6-5 and TRBJ1-2, with D perhaps TRBD1 (5 bases). The CDR3 contains 15 residues. Germline V gives CDR1 MNHEY, CDR2 SVGAGI. V lost 2 bases and J lost 7, with 17 bases in between.

V and J are TRBV19 and TRBJ2-1, with D maybe TRBD2 (6 bases). V dropped 2 bases and J dropped 4 bases, with 9 bases sitting between them. The CDR3 consists of 14 residues. CDR1 LNHDA and CDR2 SQIVND come from the germline V gene (reference sequence). The CDR3 DNA reads TGTGCCAGTAGTATACCGGAGGGGTACAATGAGCAGTTCTTC. Its translation: CASSIPEGYNEQFF.

CDR3 region: CASSEQLANPDTQYF. The CDR3 bases are TGTGCCAGCAGTGAACAGCTAGCGAATCCAGATACGCAGTATTTT. The chain carries TRBV6-4 and TRBJ2-3, with D perhaps TRBD2 (6 bases). Trimming cost V 3 bases and J 4 bases, with 14 bases left between them. The CDR3 is 15 amino acids. The germline CDR1 and CDR2 sequences are MRHNA and SNTAGT.

The J gene is TRBJ2-1, the V gene TRBV7-9; 9 positions agree with TRBD2. This CDR3 region has 18 residues. With 1 base clipped from V and 8 bases from J, the junction kept 15 bases outside the gene matches. Germline V gives CDR1 SEHNR, CDR2 FQNEAQ (reference sequence). CDR3 sequence reads: CASSLGFAGGPEVYEQFF. Here the CDR3 DNA reads TGTGCCAGCAGCTTAGGGTTTGCGGGAGGGCCTGAAGTATATGAGCAGTTCTTC. Full variable domain (remainder filled in from reference TRBV7-9 and TRBJ2-1): DTGVSQNPRHKITKRGQNVTFRCDPISEHNRLYWYRQTLGQGPEFLTYFQNEAQLEKSRLLSDRFSAERPKGSFSTLEIQRTEQGDSAMYLCASSLGFAGGPEVYEQFFGPGTRLTVL.

The gene calls are TRBV19 and TRBJ2-3; no clear D. CDR3 length equals 12 residues. Trimming took 4 bases from V and 3 from J, leaving 5 bases between them. Germline lookup yields CDR1 LNHDA and CDR2 SQIVND (reference sequence). CDR3 residues: CASSNPTDTQYF. The CDR3 DNA reads as TGTGCCAGTAGTAACCCGACAGATACGCAGTATTTT.

This chain links TRBV14 with TRBJ1-6; perhaps TRBD1 as D (5 bases). V dropped 2 bases and J dropped 0 bases, with 8 bases sitting between them. This CDR3 has 16 residues. Germline assignment: CDR1 SGHDN and CDR2 FVKESK. The CDR3 DNA reads TGTGCCAGCAGCCAATACAGGAACTCCTATAATTCACCCCTCCACTTT. Its protein is CASSQYRNSYNSPLHF.